This TCR beta chain is from a study of identical twins. The CDR3 loop spans 13 amino acids. Germline CDR1 and CDR2: SEHNR and FQNEAQ (reference sequence). V lost 5 bases, J lost 4 bases, and 10 bases lay in between. Carrying unique molecular identifiers, the cDNA also gained a universal primer site through template switching. TCRdb reprocessed the 5' RACE reads via MiXCR and lists one record per CDR3 protein. This sample has around 160,000 distinct CDR3 sequences, with roughly 3.2% found just once. This clonotype has a count of ten or more. The clonotype originates from a man aged 18 to 29 in good health. Sequencing was done on a sample of memory T cells sorted from blood. V gene TRBV7-9 combines with J gene TRBJ2-3; D unresolved. The CDR3 nucleotides read TGTGCCAGCAGCACCCTGATGGCAGATACGCAGTATTTT. Translating it yields CASSTLMADTQYF.